The source of this TCR beta chain is a study of blood T cells in healthy people across ages. Study-level findings and limits: Among long-lived donors, naive CD4+ cells were more numerous and diversity higher than in aged donors.

V lost 5 bases, J lost 1 base, and 4 bases stayed unmatched. Germline CDR1 and CDR2: SGHTA and FQGNSA. There are 14 residues in the CDR3. Healthy Caucasian individuals from Russia aged about 6 to 90 served as donors. Concerning this clonotype itself: Its antigen is not known.

Then a second PCR, running about 6 to 11 cycles, was carried out with a sample-barcoded 5' primer and a J-beta primer mix. Each cDNA molecule, via a template-switch adaptor with 12 random nucleotides, was tagged. Any given sample supplied a minimum of 3 million CDR3-containing paired-end reads. From the 5' RACE reads, TCRdb called clonotypes with MiXCR, one entry per CDR3 protein. The table records hundreds of thousands of distinct CDR3 sequences, about three fifths of them present only once. The V gene is TRBV7-2, the J gene TRBJ1-1; TRBD1 matches at 7 bases. Sequenced material: blood. This TCR came from a man aged 30 to 45 in good health. DNA of the CDR3: TGTGCCAGCAGCACCTACAGGGGGAACACTGAAGCTTTCTTT. This codes for CASSTYRGNTEAFF.